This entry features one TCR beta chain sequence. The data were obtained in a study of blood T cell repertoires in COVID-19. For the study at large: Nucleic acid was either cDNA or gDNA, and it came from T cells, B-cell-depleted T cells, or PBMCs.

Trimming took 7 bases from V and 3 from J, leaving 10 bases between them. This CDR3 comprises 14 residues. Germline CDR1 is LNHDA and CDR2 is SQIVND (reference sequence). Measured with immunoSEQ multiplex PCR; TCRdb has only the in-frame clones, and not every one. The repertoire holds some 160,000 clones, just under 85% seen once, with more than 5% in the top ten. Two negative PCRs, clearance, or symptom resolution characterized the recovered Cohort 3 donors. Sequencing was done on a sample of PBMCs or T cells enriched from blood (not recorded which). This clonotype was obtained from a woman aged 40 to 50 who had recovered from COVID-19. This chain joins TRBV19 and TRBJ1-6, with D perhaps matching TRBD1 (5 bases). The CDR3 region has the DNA TGTGCCAGTACCCGGACACACTATAATTCACCCCTCCACTTT. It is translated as CASTRTHYNSPLHF.